This entry is about one TCR beta chain. The treatment was: 19 received Ad26.COV2.S at low or high dose, single or two shots; several received placebo; per-sample allocation not given. Specimens were obtained on day 63 following the first vaccine or placebo injection. Trimming at V came to 5 bases and at J to 5 bases, leaving 8 bases not matched to a gene. CDR1 SEHNR and CDR2 FQNEAQ come from the germline V gene (reference sequence). The CDR3 is made up of 15 amino acids. This entry belongs to a study of Ad26.COV2.S vaccination and SARS-CoV-2 variants. The method was immunoSEQ multiplex PCR; TCRdb's version includes in-frame clones alone and lacks a portion of them. The sample shows hundreds of thousands of clones, more than 70% of them seen only once.

The TCR comes from a person aged 18-65 years who received the Ad26.COV2.S COVID-19 vaccine or a placebo. The chain carries TRBV7-9 and TRBJ1-4; 7 nucleotides line up with TRBD1. Material: peripheral blood, obtained in a trial of Ad26.COV2.S vaccine versus placebo. The CDR3: CASSIDRAANEKLFF. DNA for the CDR3: TGTGCCAGCAGCATAGACAGGGCCGCAAATGAAAAACTGTTTTTT.